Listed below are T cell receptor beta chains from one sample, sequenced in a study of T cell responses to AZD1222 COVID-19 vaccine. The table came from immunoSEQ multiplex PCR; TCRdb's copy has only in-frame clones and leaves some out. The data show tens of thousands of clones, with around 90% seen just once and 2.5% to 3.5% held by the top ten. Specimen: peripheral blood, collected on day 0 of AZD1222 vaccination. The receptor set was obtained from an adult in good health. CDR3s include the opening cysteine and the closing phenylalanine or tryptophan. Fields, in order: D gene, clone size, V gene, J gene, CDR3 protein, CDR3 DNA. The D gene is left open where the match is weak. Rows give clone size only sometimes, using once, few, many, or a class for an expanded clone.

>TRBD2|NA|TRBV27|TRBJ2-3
CASSFQAGGTDTQYF
TGTGCCAGCAGTTTTCAAGCGGGAGGGACAGATACGCAGTATTTT
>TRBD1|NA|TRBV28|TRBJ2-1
CASSPLRDRGRNEQFF
TGTGCCAGCAGTCCGCTCCGGGACAGGGGGCGGAATGAGCAGTTCTTC
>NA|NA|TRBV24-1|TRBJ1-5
CATSDSQPKGPQHF
TGTGCCACCAGTGATTCCCAGCCCAAGGGGCCCCAGCATTTT
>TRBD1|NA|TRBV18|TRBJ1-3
CASSPGGQGYGNTIYF
TGTGCCAGCTCCCCCGGTGGACAGGGATACGGAAACACCATATATTTT
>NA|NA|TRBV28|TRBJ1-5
CALAAGDNQPQHF
TGTGCCCTCGCGGCCGGTGACAATCAGCCCCAGCATTTT
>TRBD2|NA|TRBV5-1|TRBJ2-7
CASSSSGRGGYEQYF
TGCGCCAGCAGCTCTAGCGGGAGAGGCGGGTACGAGCAGTACTTC
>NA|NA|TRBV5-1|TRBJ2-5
CASSPGGAETQYF
TGCGCCAGCAGCCCAGGGGGGGCAGAGACCCAGTACTTC
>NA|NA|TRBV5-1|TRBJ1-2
CASSFRFRAGGRQF
TGCGCCAGCAGCTTCCGCTTTCGGGCAGGAGGCCGTCAGTTC
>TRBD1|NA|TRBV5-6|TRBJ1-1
CASRGQMNTEAFF
TGTGCCAGCAGGGGACAGATGAACACTGAAGCTTTCTTT
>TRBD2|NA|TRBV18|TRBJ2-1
CASDTSGRYNEQFF
TGTGCCAGCGATACTAGCGGGCGCTACAATGAGCAGTTCTTC
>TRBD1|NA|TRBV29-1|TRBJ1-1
CSAQGQGVTEAFF
TGCAGCGCTCAGGGACAGGGGGTCACTGAAGCTTTCTTT
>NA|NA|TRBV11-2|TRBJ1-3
CASSSWTVGNTIYF
TGTGCCAGCAGCTCATGGACGGTAGGAAACACCATATATTTT
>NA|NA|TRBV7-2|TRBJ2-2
CASSLATRTGELFF
TGTGCCAGCAGCTTAGCTACAAGAACCGGGGAGCTGTTTTTT
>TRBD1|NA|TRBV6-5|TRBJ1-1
CASSYRGPNTEAFF
TGTGCCAGCAGTTACAGGGGGCCGAACACTGAAGCTTTCTTT
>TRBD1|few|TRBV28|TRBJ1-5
CATRGRQGVYQPQHF
TGTGCCACCAGGGGGAGGCAGGGGGTTTATCAGCCCCAGCATTTT
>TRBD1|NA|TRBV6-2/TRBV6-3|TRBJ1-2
CASSYSDTGEVRGYTF
TGTGCCAGCAGTTACTCTGACACAGGGGAGGTGAGAGGCTACACCTTC
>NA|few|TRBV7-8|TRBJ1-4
CASSLRGFEGAEKLFF
TGTGCCAGCAGCTTAAGGGGATTCGAGGGAGCTGAAAAACTGTTTTTT
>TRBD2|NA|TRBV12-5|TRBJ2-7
CASSGGLAGESYEQYF
TGTGCTAGTTCCGGGGGACTAGCGGGAGAATCTTACGAGCAGTACTTC
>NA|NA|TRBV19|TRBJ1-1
CASSIDRVEGTEAFF
TGTGCCAGTAGTATAGACCGAGTGGAGGGCACTGAAGCTTTCTTT
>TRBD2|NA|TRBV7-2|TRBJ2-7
CASSLSTSGPSYEQYF
TGTGCCAGCAGCTTATCAACTAGCGGTCCCTCCTACGAGCAGTACTTC
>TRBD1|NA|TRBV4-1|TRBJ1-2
CASSQDKDRGLANYGYTF
TGCGCCAGCAGCCAAGATAAGGACAGGGGTCTGGCTAACTATGGCTACACCTTC
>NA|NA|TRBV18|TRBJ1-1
CASSPAGPGGTEAFF
TGTGCCAGCTCACCTGCGGGCCCGGGTGGCACTGAAGCTTTCTTT
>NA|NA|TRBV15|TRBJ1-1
CATSRVGTENTEAFF
TGTGCCACCAGCAGAGTCGGAACAGAGAACACTGAAGCTTTCTTT
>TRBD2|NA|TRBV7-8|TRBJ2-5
CASSARGGETQYF
TGTGCCAGCAGCGCCCGGGGGGGCGAGACCCAGTACTTC
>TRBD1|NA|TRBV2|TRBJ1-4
CASSAGTGNEKLFF
TGTGCCAGCAGTGCCGGGACAGGGAATGAAAAACTGTTTTTT
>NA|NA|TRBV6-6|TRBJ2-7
CASSRLVARGLPSSYEQYF
TGTGCCAGCAGTCGGCTGGTGGCCAGGGGCCTACCTTCCTCCTACGAGCAGTACTTC
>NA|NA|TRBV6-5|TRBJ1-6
CASRDTGYRALHF
TGTGCCAGTCGGGACACGGGATATCGTGCCCTCCACTTT
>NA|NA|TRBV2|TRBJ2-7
CASRTDAGSYEQYF
TGTGCCAGCAGGACGGACGCTGGCAGCTACGAGCAGTACTTC
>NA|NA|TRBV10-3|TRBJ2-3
CATNPGLSTDTQYF
TGTGCCACTAATCCGGGACTTAGCACAGATACGCAGTATTTT
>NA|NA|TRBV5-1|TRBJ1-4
CASSYLGRDEKLFF
TGCGCCAGCAGCTACCTCGGCAGGGACGAAAAACTGTTTTTT
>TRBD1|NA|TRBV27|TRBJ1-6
CASRLQGRDSPLHF
TGTGCCAGCAGACTACAGGGGAGGGATTCACCCCTCCACTTT
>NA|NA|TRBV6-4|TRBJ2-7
CASSDPQIHRKSSYEQYF
TGTGCCAGCAGTGACCCCCAAATTCATCGGAAGAGCTCCTACGAGCAGTACTTC
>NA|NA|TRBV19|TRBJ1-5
CASSRAESNQPQHF
TGTGCCAGTAGTCGGGCTGAAAGCAATCAGCCCCAGCATTTT